These 10 T cell receptor beta chains were all obtained from the same sample, sequenced in a study of cytomegalovirus exposure and HLA in healthy donors. PCR was performed using 60 Vbeta and 13 Jbeta primers. Assay used: immunoSEQ multiplex PCR; TCRdb lists only in-frame clones, some missing. The sample carries about 90,000 clones, about three fifths recorded once. The sequenced sample consisted of PBMCs. The source is a woman in her 30s in good health and CMV-seropositive.

V and J are TRBV7-9 and TRBJ1-2; TRBD1 is a possible D gene (5 bases). V was shortened by 5 bases and J by 1 base, with 11 bases between the two germline ends. Germline values: CDR1 SEHNR, CDR2 FQNEAQ (reference sequence). The CDR3 has 14 residues. For the CDR3, the DNA is TGTGCCAGCAGCCCGCGGGGGGATAACTATGGCTACACCTTC. This sequence encodes CASSPRGDNYGYTF.

This chain connects TRBV18 to TRBJ2-2; the match to TRBD1 covers 8 bases. The CDR3 is 16 residues long. Trimming cost V 3 bases and J 3 bases; bases outside gene matches: 6. CDR1 is KGHSH and CDR2 is LQKENI in the germline V gene. CDR3 nucleotide sequence: TGTGCCAGCTCACCGCGGACAGGGCGGGACACCGGGGAGCTGTTTTTT. It specifies CASSPRTGRDTGELFF.

V usage is TRBV30 and J usage is TRBJ2-1; TRBD2 aligns across 7 bases. Per the germline V gene, CDR1 is GTSNPN and CDR2 is SVGIG (reference sequence). CDR3 size: 14 residues. V was pared by 3 bases and J by 4 bases, with 6 bases of the junction left unmatched. CDR3: CAWRRLAGYNEQFF. The DNA for the CDR3 is TGTGCCTGGAGAAGACTAGCCGGGTACAATGAGCAGTTCTTC. The variable domain in full, with the rest retrieved from reference TRBV30 and TRBJ2-1, is SQTIHQWPATLVQPVGSPLSLECTVEGTSNPNLYWYRQAAGRGLQLLFYSVGIGQISSEVPQNLSASRPQDRQFILSSKKLLLSDSGFYLCAWRRLAGYNEQFFGPGTRLTVL.

This clone was counted between two and nine times. This chain uses TRBV29-1 with TRBJ1-5; D is undetermined. Trimming stripped 5 bases from V and 4 bases from J, with 9 bases between. The CDR3 has 12 residues. Germline V lookup: CDR1 SQVTM, CDR2 ANQGSEA. As DNA, the CDR3 is TGCAGCGTTAAAATGACTAATCAGCCCCAGCATTTT. It translates to CSVKMTNQPQHF.

The chain joins TRBV28 to TRBJ1-1; TRBD1 aligns across 8 bases. The CDR3 has 14 residues. CDR1 and CDR2 from the germline V gene are MDHEN and SYDVKM. V dropped 6 bases and J dropped 5; count of bases not matched to a gene: 8. CDR3 amino acids: CASRPGQDFTEAFF. The CDR3 region has the DNA TGTGCCAGCAGACCGGGACAGGATTTTACTGAAGCTTTCTTT.

The gene calls are TRBV21-1 and TRBJ1-5. TRBV21-1 is noted as a pseudogene. CDR3 length equals 21 residues. CDR3: CASSKYRRDGREQGGNQPQHF. DNA for the CDR3: TGTGCCAGCAGCAAATACCGCCGTGACGGGAGGGAACAGGGAGGCAATCAGCCCCAGCATTTT.

This clone was seen more than once but under ten times. This chain uses TRBV29-1 with TRBJ2-7, with 12 bases that match TRBD1. CDR1 and CDR2 from the germline V gene are SQVTM and ANQGSEA. The junction had 11 bases not matched to a gene; V was cut back by 7 bases and J by 4 bases. CDR3 length: 15 residues. CDR3 sequence: CSAAPPGQGAYEQYF. For the CDR3, the DNA is TGCAGCGCCGCCCCCCCGGGACAGGGGGCATACGAGCAGTACTTC.

The rearrangement uses TRBV7-9 and TRBJ1-4; 8 bases align to TRBD1. The V gene end was trimmed by 6 bases and the J gene end by 6 bases; junction bases not matched to a gene: 6. Germline assignment: CDR1 SEHNR and CDR2 FQNEAQ (reference sequence). The CDR3 runs 14 residues. The DNA of the CDR3 is TGTGCCAGCAGGATGGACAGGGAGGATGAAAAACTGTTTTTT. Protein sequence: CASRMDREDEKLFF.

This clone appeared once. This chain connects TRBV30 to TRBJ2-1; 7 bases match TRBD1. Per the germline V gene, CDR1 is GTSNPN and CDR2 is SVGIG (reference sequence). Losses at the gene ends were 2 bases for V and 9 bases for J; bases not matched to a gene: 10. The CDR3 has 14 amino acids. CDR3 nucleotide sequence: TGTGCCTGGAGTACTTACAACCCAGGGGGTGAGCAGTTCTTC. Amino acids: CAWSTYNPGGEQFF.

This chain connects TRBV7-9 to TRBJ1-4; D remains unclear. The CDR3 extends over 14 amino acids. The germline CDR1 and CDR2 sequences are SEHNR and FQNEAQ (reference sequence). V was clipped by 8 bases and J by 0 bases, with 10 bases between them. The CDR3 sequence: CASLQAATNEKLFF. DNA of the CDR3: TGTGCCAGCCTCCAGGCAGCAACTAATGAAAAACTGTTTTTT.